This T cell receptor (beta chain) was captured by sequencing in a study of cytomegalovirus exposure and HLA in healthy donors. Amplification used 60 Vbeta primers and 13 Jbeta primers. This table comes from immunoSEQ multiplex PCR, and its TCRdb copy is limited to in-frame clones, with some not included. This table has about 140,000 clones, approximately 75% appearing once. Germline V gene lookup returns CDR1 MNHNY and CDR2 SVGAGI (reference sequence). This CDR3 has 15 residues. The germline V and J ends were trimmed by 2 bases and 2 bases, with 7 bases remaining between them. The chain employs TRBV6-6 and TRBJ1-6; D uncertain. This receptor was taken from a male donor in good health and CMV-seronegative. Sequences were obtained from PBMCs. CDR3 loop: CASSYEAAYNSPLHF. Written as DNA, the CDR3 is TGTGCCAGCAGTTACGAGGCAGCCTATAATTCACCCCTCCACTTT.